One and the same sample provided the 30 T cell receptor beta chains below, sequenced in a study of cytotoxic CD8 clonotypes in ibrutinib-treated CLL. The assay was immunoSEQ multiplex PCR, and TCRdb's table has in-frame clones only and misses some. The sample has around 250,000 clones; 70% are singletons. The starting material was PBMCs, obtained after 24 months of ibrutinib treatment. The receptors derive from a human donor with chronic lymphocytic leukemia.

The gene calls are TRBV11-3 and TRBJ1-4; 7 bases align to TRBD1. CDR1 and CDR2 from the germline V gene are SGHNT and YENEEA. The J segment lost 7 bases and the V segment lost 0 bases, leaving 17 bases of the junction unmatched. There are 19 residues in the CDR3. CDR3 coding DNA: TGTGCCAGCAGCTTAGATTCAGGTAGATTGAGACAGGGTAGTGAAAAACTGTTTTTT. This codes for CASSLDSGRLRQGSEKLFF.

The chain recombines TRBV28 with TRBJ2-7; the D is unclear. Germline V gene lookup returns CDR1 MDHEN and CDR2 SYDVKM. The CDR3 totals 11 residues. V gave up 8 bases and J gave up 3 bases, with 8 bases separating them. CDR3 in DNA: TGTGCCAGCTCGACAAACTACGAGCAGTACTTC. Its protein is CASSTNYEQYF. Based on the CDR3 plus reference TRBV28 and TRBJ2-7, the full variable domain is DVKVTQSSRYLVKRTGEKVFLECVQDMDHENMFWYRQDPGLGLRLIYFSYDVKMKEKGDIPEGYSVSREKKERFSLILESASTNQTSMYLCASSTNYEQYFGPGTRLTVT.

The chain carries TRBV7-9 and TRBJ2-4; the D gene is possibly TRBD2 (5 bases). V was cut by 0 bases and J by 7 bases, with 7 bases left in between. CDR1 is SEHNR, CDR2 FQNEAQ, per germline (reference sequence). There are 13 residues in the CDR3. The CDR3 is CASSLAGVNIQYF. CDR3 bases: TGTGCCAGCAGCTTAGCCGGGGTCAACATTCAGTACTTC.

The rearrangement uses TRBV9 and TRBJ2-5, with 9 bases aligning to TRBD2. V lost 0 bases to trimming and J lost 4 bases; unmatched junction nucleotides: 10. The CDR3 contains 17 residues. Germline V gene lookup returns CDR1 SGDLS and CDR2 YYNGEE. The CDR3, as DNA: TGTGCCAGCAGCGTAGGGTTGGCGGGAGGGCCGGCAGAGACCCAGTACTTC. Residues: CASSVGLAGGPAETQYF.

The CDR3 reads CASSQTSGSINPYEQYF. The CDR3, as DNA: TGTGCCAGCAGCCAGACTAGCGGGAGTATTAACCCCTACGAGCAGTACTTC. This rearrangement joins TRBV4-2 to TRBJ2-7; 12 nucleotides align to TRBD2. The CDR3 totals 17 residues. Trimming at V came to 3 bases and at J to 2 bases, leaving 8 bases not matched to a gene. Germline V gives CDR1 LGHNA, CDR2 YNFKEQ.

V gene TRBV5-4 combines with J gene TRBJ2-1; TRBD2 agrees at 10 bases. J lost 0 bases, V lost 5 bases, and 14 bases had no gene match. Germline lookup yields CDR1 SGHNT and CDR2 YYREEE (reference sequence). The CDR3 consists of 19 residues. CDR3 protein: CASSLQGTSVTGSYNEQFF. The DNA of the CDR3 is TGTGCCAGCAGTTTGCAGGGGACTAGCGTTACAGGCTCCTACAATGAGCAGTTCTTC.

V is TRBV29-1 and J is TRBJ2-3; maybe TRBD2 (5 bases). This CDR3 has 12 amino acids. Deletions cut 7 bases from V and 0 bases from J, with 8 bases between. Per the germline V gene, CDR1 is SQVTM and CDR2 is ANQGSEA. The CDR3 region has the DNA TGCAGCGAGGAGCGGAGCACAGATACGCAGTATTTT. Translation gives CSEERSTDTQYF.

The rearrangement links TRBV5-1 to TRBJ2-1; D remains unclear. The V and J ends lost 2 bases and 3 bases respectively, with 9 bases between them. The CDR3 is made up of 14 amino acids. Germline CDR1 and CDR2: SGHRS and YFSETQ. The CDR3 reads CASSLAPHYNEQFF. In nucleotides, the CDR3 is TGCGCCAGCAGCTTAGCACCACACTACAATGAGCAGTTCTTC.

This clone was observed a handful of times. The chain joins TRBV19 to TRBJ2-1; TRBD2 matches 8 bases. The CDR3 totals 15 residues. V shed 10 bases and J 6 bases; nucleotides not matched to a gene: 14. Germline CDR1 is LNHDA and CDR2 is SQIVND (reference sequence). The CDR3 here is CAIPPGGEGVNEQFF. CDR3 DNA sequence: TGTGCCATCCCACCCGGGGGGGAGGGCGTCAATGAGCAGTTCTTC.

The V and J genes are TRBV27 and TRBJ2-2; the D is unclear. Trimming pared 5 bases from V and 5 bases from J, leaving 21 bases between. Looked up from germline, CDR1 is MNHEY and CDR2 is SMNVEV (reference sequence). The CDR3 totals 17 residues. CDR3 bases: TGTGCCAGCAGTCCACCGACCTCATTCATGGGAACCGGGGAGCTGTTTTTT. It is translated as CASSPPTSFMGTGELFF.

The J gene is TRBJ2-2, the V gene TRBV6-1; D gene ambiguous. Trimming pared 2 bases from V and 4 bases from J, leaving 11 bases between. The CDR3 has 15 amino acids. Germline CDR1 is MNHNS and CDR2 is SASEGT. The chain's CDR3 is CASSEPAISTGELFF. In DNA, the CDR3 is TGTGCCAGCAGTGAACCGGCGATTTCCACCGGGGAGCTGTTTTTT.

This clone was found once. V usage is TRBV5-1 and J usage is TRBJ2-7; a weak D match, TRBD1 (6 bases). This CDR3 is 14 amino acids long. Looked up from germline, CDR1 is SGHRS and CDR2 is YFSETQ. Trimming took 3 bases from V and 3 from J, leaving 13 bases between them. CDR3 protein: CASSWSQGSYEQYF. The CDR3 region has the DNA TGCGCCAGCAGCTGGAGCCAGGGGAGCTACGAGCAGTACTTC.

This rearrangement joins TRBV19 to TRBJ2-7; D gene unclear. Trimming stripped 0 bases from V and 5 bases from J, with 8 bases between. Germline V gene lookup returns CDR1 LNHDA and CDR2 SQIVND (reference sequence). There are 13 residues in the CDR3. The CDR3 region is CASSIDRWNEQYF. CDR3 in DNA: TGTGCCAGTAGTATAGATCGTTGGAACGAGCAGTACTTC.

The V call is TRBV6-1, the J call TRBJ1-2; the D is unclear. Germline V gives CDR1 MNHNS, CDR2 SASEGT. CDR3 size: 12 residues. V lost 7 bases to trimming and J lost 4 bases, with 10 bases between them. CDR3 DNA sequence: TGTGCCAGCACGGGGAGACCCTATGGCTACACCTTC. Encoded protein: CASTGRPYGYTF.

The V and J genes are TRBV6-6 and TRBJ1-2, with 7 bases lining up with TRBD1. CDR3 length: 12 residues. In germline, CDR1 is MNHNY, CDR2 SVGAGI (reference sequence). The J segment lost 8 bases and the V segment lost 6 bases, leaving 6 bases of the junction unmatched. The CDR3 DNA reads as TGTGCCAGCAGGGCGGACAGGCCGGGCTACACCTTC. It yields the protein CASRADRPGYTF.

This clone has more than one count but fewer than ten. The chain carries TRBV30 and TRBJ1-2; D is uncertain. The CDR3 length is 11 residues. The germline CDR1 and CDR2 sequences are GTSNPN and SVGIG (reference sequence). Trimming pared 1 base from V and 4 bases from J, leaving 4 bases between. The CDR3 sequence is CAWSASYGYTF. CDR3 in DNA: TGTGCCTGGAGTGCATCCTATGGCTACACCTTC.

The V gene is TRBV27, the J gene TRBJ1-5; no clear D gene. The CDR3 runs 14 residues. Germline V CDR1 and CDR2: MNHEY, SMNVEV (reference sequence). Trimming left V 3 bases short and J 7 bases short, with 13 bases between. This CDR3 is CASSFRASNQPQHF. CDR3 in DNA: TGTGCCAGCAGTTTTAGGGCCTCCAACCAGCCCCAGCATTTT.

The chain employs TRBV4-1 and TRBJ1-3; a weak D match, TRBD1 (6 bases). Trimming cost V 3 bases and J 2 bases, with 11 bases left between them. Germline CDR1 and CDR2: MGHRA and YSYEKL. The CDR3 runs to 15 residues. The CDR3 nucleotides read TGCGCCAGCAGCCAGGACGGGACAACTGGAAACACCATATATTTT. It yields the protein CASSQDGTTGNTIYF.

This clone has just a few counts. The CDR3 reads CASRATGDYGYTF. DNA of the CDR3: TGTGCCAGCAGAGCTACAGGGGACTATGGCTACACCTTC. This chain links TRBV6-5 with TRBJ1-2; 7 nucleotides align to TRBD1. The V gene's germline CDR1 is MNHEY and CDR2 SVGAGI. The length of the CDR3 is 13 residues. Trimming at V came to 6 bases and at J to 3 bases, leaving 4 bases not matched to a gene.

The chain combines TRBV10-3 with TRBJ2-3; 10 bases map to TRBD1. J was trimmed by 9 bases and V by 2 bases; bases with no gene match: 8. In germline, CDR1 is ENHRY, CDR2 SYGVKD. The CDR3 loop spans 15 amino acids. CDR3 sequence: CAISEETGGSITQYF. CDR3 DNA: TGTGCCATCAGTGAGGAGACAGGGGGCTCGATCACGCAGTATTTT.

This clone was found a few times. Written as DNA, the CDR3 is TGCGCCAGCAGTCAATCGGGTAGCGGGAGTGCCCCAGGGTTCTACGAGCAGTACTTC. Protein sequence: CASSQSGSGSAPGFYEQYF. J is TRBJ2-7 and V is TRBV23-1, with 9 bases fitting TRBD2. TRBV23-1 is an ORF for which the function is uncertain. This CDR3 region has 19 residues. The ends lost 0 bases at V and 3 bases at J; junction bases unmatched: 15.

V usage is TRBV29-1 and J usage is TRBJ1-5; a weak D match, TRBD1 (6 bases). The germline V gene encodes CDR1 SQVTM and CDR2 ANQGSEA. The length of the CDR3 is 13 residues. V dropped 3 bases and J dropped 1 base, with 7 bases sitting between them. The CDR3 nucleotides are TGCAGCGTTGAGGACAGCAGCAATCAGCCCCAGCATTTT. Its translation: CSVEDSSNQPQHF.

The chain carries TRBV7-9 and TRBJ1-2; D is undetermined. The ends were cut back, 1 base at V and 10 bases at J, with 7 bases in the middle. Germline V gene data show CDR1 as SEHNR and CDR2 as FQNEAQ (reference sequence). The CDR3 is made up of 11 amino acids. CDR3 amino acids: CASSLEQVYTF. CDR3 DNA sequence: TGTGCCAGCAGCTTAGAGCAGGTCTACACCTTC. The entire variable domain, with the rest obtained from reference TRBV7-9 and TRBJ1-2, is as follows: DTGVSQNPRHKITKRGQNVTFRCDPISEHNRLYWYRQTLGQGPEFLTYFQNEAQLEKSRLLSDRFSAERPKGSFSTLEIQRTEQGDSAMYLCASSLEQVYTFGSGTRLTVV.

This chain links TRBV7-2 with TRBJ1-4; TRBD1 matches 8 bases. The CDR3 length is 14 residues. Germline V gene data show CDR1 as SGHTA and CDR2 as FQGNSA. Trimming cost V 5 bases and J 8 bases; bases outside gene matches: 7. The CDR3 nucleotides read TGTGCCAGCAGCGACAGGGGATTCAGAGAAAAACTGTTTTTT. Protein product: CASSDRGFREKLFF.

Worth noting for this clone: The junction departs from the called germline gene at one end, perhaps through a read error. This chain uses TRBV7-7 with TRBJ2-1; a possible D gene is TRBD1 (5 bases). The CDR3 contains 13 residues. The germline CDR1 and CDR2 sequences are SSHAT and FNYEAQ (reference sequence). The CDR3, as DNA: TGTGCTAGCAGCTTAGGGGTCCTAAATGAGCAGTTCTTC. Amino acids: CASSLGVLNEQFF. The whole variable domain, filled in from reference TRBV7-7 and TRBJ2-1, reads GAGVSQSPRYKVTKRGQDVTLRCDPISSHATLYWYQQALGQGPEFLTYFNYEAQPDKSGLPSDRFSAERPEGSISTLTIQRTEQRDSAMYRCASSLGVLNEQFFGPGTRLTVL.

The CDR3 DNA follows: TGCGCCAGCAGCTTGGCCAACCCAGGAGCCTCCAGCGAGCAGTACTTC. This codes for CASSLANPGASSEQYF. V is TRBV5-1 and J is TRBJ2-7, with D hard to call. The CDR3 sequence is 16 residues long. The germline CDR1 and CDR2 sequences are SGHRS and YFSETQ. V gave up 0 bases and J gave up 6 bases, with 19 bases separating them.

The genes are TRBV28 and TRBJ2-2; no reliable D call. With 7 bases removed from V and 2 bases from J, the gap between germline ends came to 5 bases. Germline V gene lookup returns CDR1 MDHEN and CDR2 SYDVKM. This CDR3 is 12 amino acids long. The chain's CDR3 is CASTKNTGELFF. CDR3 bases: TGTGCCAGCACCAAAAACACCGGGGAGCTGTTTTTT.

The gene calls are TRBV6-5 and TRBJ2-7; no firm D call. The CDR3 runs 14 residues. Trimming cost V 6 bases and J 5 bases, with 17 bases left between them. Per germline, CDR1 MNHEY and CDR2 SVGAGI. DNA for the CDR3: TGTGCCAGCAGCCCTCCGGAAGGTTCGGACGAGCAGTACTTC. It is translated as CASSPPEGSDEQYF.

J is TRBJ1-3 and V is TRBV7-9; tentative D call: TRBD1 (6 bases). Germline lookup yields CDR1 SEHNR and CDR2 FQNEAQ (reference sequence). V shed 3 bases and J shed 8 bases, with 14 bases lying between them. The CDR3 has 14 amino acids. In DNA, the CDR3 is TGTGCCAGCAGCTTCGAGTACAGGGAAGACACCATATATTTT. Encoded protein: CASSFEYREDTIYF.

This clone was counted a single time. The chain recombines TRBV28 with TRBJ2-6; weak D call: TRBD1 (6 bases). CDR1 MDHEN and CDR2 SYDVKM come from the germline V gene. Trimming shortened V by 8 bases and J by 0 bases, and 8 bases separated the two germline ends. There are 14 residues in the CDR3. CDR3 amino acids: CASVGGSGANVLTF. In DNA, the CDR3 is TGTGCCAGCGTAGGGGGCTCTGGGGCCAACGTCCTGACTTTC. The whole variable domain, remainder taken from reference TRBV28 and TRBJ2-6, is DVKVTQSSRYLVKRTGEKVFLECVQDMDHENMFWYRQDPGLGLRLIYFSYDVKMKEKGDIPEGYSVSREKKERFSLILESASTNQTSMYLCASVGGSGANVLTFGAGSRLTVL.